A selection of T cell receptor beta chains follows, all from one sample in a study of T-cell memory formation after mild COVID-19. TCRdb fed the 5' RACE reads into MiXCR, producing one record per CDR3 protein. This sample carries a few hundred thousand distinct CDR3 sequences, roughly 27% of them seen once, and the ten largest clones take about an eighth. The source material was PBMCs or a T cell subset sorted from them (not recorded which). The receptor source for this set is an adult woman who had mild COVID-19 (a few samples of this study predate the infection). Cell type and time point are not known. Both conserved end residues are part of each CDR3. Fields, in order: V gene, J gene, clone size, D gene, CDR3 DNA, CDR3 protein. A D gene is named only where the DNA matches it firmly. Only some rows state a clone size, as once, few, many or a class for expanded clones.

>TRBV20-1|TRBJ2-3|NA|TRBD2
TGCAGTGCTAGATCTAGCGGGGGTTGGGATACGCAGTATTTT
CSARSSGGWDTQYF
>TRBV6-5|TRBJ1-2|NA|NA
TGTGCCTCGTATGACAGTTTCAACTATGGCTACACCTTC
CASYDSFNYGYTF
>TRBV5-1|TRBJ2-7|NA|TRBD2
TGCGCCAGCAGCCCAACCATAGCGGGGGGAATCACCTACGAGCAGTACTTC
CASSPTIAGGITYEQYF
>TRBV7-3|TRBJ2-1|few|TRBD2
TGTGCCAGCAGCTTAATGGCTAGCGGGCGCTCCTCCTACAATGAGCAGTTCTTC
CASSLMASGRSSYNEQFF
>TRBV4-3|TRBJ2-7|NA|TRBD2
TGCGCCAGCAGCCAAGAGCTAGCGGGAGCCGAGCAGTACTTC
CASSQELAGAEQYF
>TRBV7-9|TRBJ2-1|few|NA
TGTGCCAGCAGCTTAGGGAGTGGATCCTACTACAATGAGCAGTTCTTC
CASSLGSGSYYNEQFF
>TRBV6-2/TRBV6-3|TRBJ2-2|NA|TRBD1
TGTGCCAGCAGAGAGGGACAGGGGGCAAGGGAGCTGTTTTTT
CASREGQGARELFF
>TRBV9|TRBJ2-7|few|NA
TGTGCCAGCAGCCCCTCCGGAGGGATCTACGAGCAGTACTTC
CASSPSGGIYEQYF
>TRBV27|TRBJ2-1|NA|NA
TGTGCCAGCAGTTTCGGCGGATACAATGAGCAGTTCTTC
CASSFGGYNEQFF
>TRBV24-1|TRBJ1-1|NA|NA
TGTGCCACCAGTGATAGTGGGGGTGGCAGTAAAGCTTTCTTT
CATSDSGGGSKAFF
>TRBV4-1|TRBJ2-7|NA|TRBD1
TGCGCCAGCAGCCAAGCGTGGACAGGTCCAACAGACTACGAGCAGTACTTC
CASSQAWTGPTDYEQYF